Sequencing of this T cell receptor beta chain was carried out in a study of fetal regulatory T cell absence and autoimmunity (dated by TCRdb to between 2016 and 2019). For context, the study as a whole: Exocrine pancreas autoimmunity was seen in the IPEX patients without clinical diabetes. What the authors observed across the whole study: The oligoclonal enrichment was interpreted as support for antigen-driven autoimmunity occurring in the pancreas before birth in IPEX syndrome. Compared with cord blood, the pancreas TCR compartment showed significant oligoclonal enrichment, and some top clones were enriched more than 90-fold. TRB gene family usage was broadly similar between cord blood and pancreas, resembling published neonatal and adult repertoires.

Genomic DNA obtained from frozen pancreas tissue was processed for repertoire sequencing. Genomic DNA, 2-3 ug, was extracted from umbilical cord blood or frozen pancreas using the DNeasy Blood and Tissue Kit. On the immunoSEQ human TCRbeta survey platform, TCRbeta CDR3 regions were amplified and barcoded with a two-step multiplex PCR. Libraries were sequenced on Illumina instruments, and IgH from the same samples was sequenced in parallel. The authors processed their data as follows. To remove PCR and sequencing errors, raw reads were filtered against IMGT V, D, J definitions and grouped with a nearest-neighbor algorithm. A clone was defined by an identical nucleotide sequence, and differential abundance between tissues was tested with a Fisher exact test for each clone at a pFDR threshold of p<0.01. A minimum inclusion filter of 10 in either sample excluded clones with frequencies too low for statistical inference. The immunoSEQ Analyzer was used for pairwise clonal comparisons, and IMGT tools were used to assess gene family usage. Entries here come from immuneACCESS through TCRdb and include only in-frame sequences with V and J called. Some clones fail to appear in such tables; in the studies checked, an unresolved V gene covers under half of the shortfall, and the cause of the remainder is unknown. V, J and clone size are those of that table, while D and trimming were read from the DNA. The table for this sample lists about 95,000 clones; 60% to 80% of them were counted only once. Jointly, the top ten make up about 2.1% of the sample.

The germline V gene specifies MGHRA as CDR1 and YSYEKL as CDR2. V was cut back by 1 base and J by 2 bases, leaving a gap of 12 bases between them. Spanning cysteine to phenylalanine, the CDR3 consists of 15 amino acids. Just CDR3 DNA is preserved here, 45 bases in frame from base 1. Turning to this clone: Its antigen target is currently unknown. Qualities for individual bases were not recorded, and no much larger clone is one base off.

This clonotype was sampled from a male donor with IPEX syndrome. Sequenced sample: pancreas tissue. This chain is built from TRBV4-1 and TRBJ2-7, and TRBD2 may be the D gene, going by 5 matching bases. In nucleotides, the sequence is TGCGCCAGCAGCCAAGCAGCGGAAGCGGCCTACGAGCAGTACTTC. This sequence encodes CASSQAAEAAYEQYF.